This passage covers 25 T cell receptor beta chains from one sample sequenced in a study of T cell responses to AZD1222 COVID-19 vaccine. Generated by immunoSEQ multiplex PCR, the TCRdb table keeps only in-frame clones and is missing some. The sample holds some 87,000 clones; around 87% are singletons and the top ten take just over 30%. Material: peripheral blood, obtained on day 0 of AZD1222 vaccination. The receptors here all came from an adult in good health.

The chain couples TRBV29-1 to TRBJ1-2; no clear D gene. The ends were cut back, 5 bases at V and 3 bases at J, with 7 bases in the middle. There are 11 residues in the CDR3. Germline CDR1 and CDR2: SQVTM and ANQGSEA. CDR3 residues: CSVLRDYGYTF. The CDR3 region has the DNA TGCAGCGTTTTGAGGGACTATGGCTACACCTTC.

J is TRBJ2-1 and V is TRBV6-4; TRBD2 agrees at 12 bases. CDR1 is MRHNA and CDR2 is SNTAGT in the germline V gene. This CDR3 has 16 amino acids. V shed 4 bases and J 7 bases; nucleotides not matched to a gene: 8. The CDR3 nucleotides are TGTGCCAGCAGTGTTACGGGGACTAGCGGGCCTAATGAGCAGTTCTTC. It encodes CASSVTGTSGPNEQFF.

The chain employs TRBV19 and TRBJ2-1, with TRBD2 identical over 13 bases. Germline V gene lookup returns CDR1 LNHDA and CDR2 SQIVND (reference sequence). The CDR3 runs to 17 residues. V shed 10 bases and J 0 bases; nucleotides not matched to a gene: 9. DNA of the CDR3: TGTGCCACGACGGGACTAGCGGGAAAGCCCTCCTACAATGAGCAGTTCTTC. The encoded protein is CATTGLAGKPSYNEQFF.

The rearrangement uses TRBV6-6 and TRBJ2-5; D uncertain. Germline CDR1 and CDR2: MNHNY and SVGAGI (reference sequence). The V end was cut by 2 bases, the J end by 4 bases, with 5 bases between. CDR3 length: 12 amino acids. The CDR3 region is CASSYTTETQYF. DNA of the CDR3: TGTGCCAGCAGTTACACGACAGAGACCCAGTACTTC.

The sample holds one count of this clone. CDR3 in amino acids: CASSSTWDANQETQYF. The CDR3 bases are TGTGCCAGCAGTTCCACATGGGACGCCAACCAAGAGACCCAGTACTTC. This chain links TRBV27 with TRBJ2-5; D is perhaps TRBD1 or TRBD2 (5 bases each). V was shortened by 4 bases and J by 0 bases, with 15 bases between the two germline ends. Germline V gives CDR1 MNHEY, CDR2 SMNVEV (reference sequence). The CDR3 has 16 residues.

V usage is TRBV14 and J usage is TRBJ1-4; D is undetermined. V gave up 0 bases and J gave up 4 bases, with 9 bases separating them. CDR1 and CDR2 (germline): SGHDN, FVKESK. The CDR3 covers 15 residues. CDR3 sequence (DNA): TGTGCCAGCAGCCAAGACAGGATGTATAATGAAAAACTGTTTTTT. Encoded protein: CASSQDRMYNEKLFF. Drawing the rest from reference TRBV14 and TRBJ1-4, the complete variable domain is EAGVTQFPSHSVIEKGQTVTLRCDPISGHDNLYWYRRVMGKEIKFLLHFVKESKQDESGMPNNRFLAERTGGTYSTLKVQPAELEDSGVYFCASSQDRMYNEKLFFGSGTQLSVL.

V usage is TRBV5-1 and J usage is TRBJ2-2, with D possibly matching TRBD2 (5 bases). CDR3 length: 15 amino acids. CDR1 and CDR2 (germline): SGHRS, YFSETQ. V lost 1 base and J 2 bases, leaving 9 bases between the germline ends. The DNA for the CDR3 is TGCGCCAGCAGCTTGCGTGAGGGTAACACCGGGGAGCTGTTTTTT. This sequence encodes CASSLREGNTGELFF.

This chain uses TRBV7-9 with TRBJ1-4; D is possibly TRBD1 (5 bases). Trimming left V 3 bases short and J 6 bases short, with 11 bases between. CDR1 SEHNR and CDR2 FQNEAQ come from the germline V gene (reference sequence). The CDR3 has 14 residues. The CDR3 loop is CASSLGEVYEKLFF. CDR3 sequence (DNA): TGTGCCAGCAGCTTGGGGGAGGTGTATGAAAAACTGTTTTTT. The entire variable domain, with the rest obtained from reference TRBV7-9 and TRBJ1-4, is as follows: DTGVSQNPRHKITKRGQNVTFRCDPISEHNRLYWYRQTLGQGPEFLTYFQNEAQLEKSRLLSDRFSAERPKGSFSTLEIQRTEQGDSAMYLCASSLGEVYEKLFFGSGTQLSVL.

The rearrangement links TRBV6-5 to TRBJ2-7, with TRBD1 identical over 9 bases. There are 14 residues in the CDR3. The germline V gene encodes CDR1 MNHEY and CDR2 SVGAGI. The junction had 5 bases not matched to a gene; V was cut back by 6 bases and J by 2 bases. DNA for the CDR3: TGTGCCAGCAGGGGGGACAGGGTTACCTACGAGCAGTACTTC. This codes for CASRGDRVTYEQYF.

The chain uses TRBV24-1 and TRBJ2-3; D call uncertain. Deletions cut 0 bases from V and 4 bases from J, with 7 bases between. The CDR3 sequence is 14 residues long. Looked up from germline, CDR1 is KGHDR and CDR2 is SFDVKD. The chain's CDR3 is CATSDLLGSDTQYF. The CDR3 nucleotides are TGTGCCACCAGTGATTTGTTAGGGTCAGATACGCAGTATTTT.

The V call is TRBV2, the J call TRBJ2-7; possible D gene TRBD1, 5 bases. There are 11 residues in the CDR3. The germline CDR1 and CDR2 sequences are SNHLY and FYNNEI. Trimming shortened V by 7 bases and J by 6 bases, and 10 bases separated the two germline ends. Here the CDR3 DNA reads TGTGCCAGCAAGAGCAGGGCCGAGCAGTACTTC. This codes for CASKSRAEQYF.

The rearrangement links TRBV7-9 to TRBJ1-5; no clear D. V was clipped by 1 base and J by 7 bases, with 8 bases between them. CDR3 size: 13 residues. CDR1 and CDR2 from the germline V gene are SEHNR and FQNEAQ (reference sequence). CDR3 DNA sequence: TGTGCCAGCAGCTTAGGGGAAGGCCAGCCCCAGCATTTT. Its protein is CASSLGEGQPQHF.

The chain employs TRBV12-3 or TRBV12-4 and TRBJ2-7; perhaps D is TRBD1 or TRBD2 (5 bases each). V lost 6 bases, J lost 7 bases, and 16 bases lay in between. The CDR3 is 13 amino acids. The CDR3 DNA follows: TGTGCCAGCAGCCCGCTTATTGGGGGAGAGCAGTACTTC. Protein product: CASSPLIGGEQYF.

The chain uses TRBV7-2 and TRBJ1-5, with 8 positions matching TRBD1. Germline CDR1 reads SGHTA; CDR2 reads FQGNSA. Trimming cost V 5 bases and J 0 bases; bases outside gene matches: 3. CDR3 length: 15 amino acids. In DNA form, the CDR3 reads TGTGCCAGCAGCCCGGACAGGGCTAGCAATCAGCCCCAGCATTTT. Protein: CASSPDRASNQPQHF.

CDR3 coding DNA: TGCGCCAGCAGTGATAGGACCCCGGACAGCCCAGATACGCAGTATTTT. This translates into CASSDRTPDSPDTQYF. The chain joins TRBV10-1 to TRBJ2-3, with D perhaps TRBD1 (6 bases). The CDR3 extends over 16 amino acids. Trimming left V 3 bases short and J 4 bases short, with 17 bases between. The germline V gene has CDR1 WNHNN and CDR2 SYGVQD (reference sequence).

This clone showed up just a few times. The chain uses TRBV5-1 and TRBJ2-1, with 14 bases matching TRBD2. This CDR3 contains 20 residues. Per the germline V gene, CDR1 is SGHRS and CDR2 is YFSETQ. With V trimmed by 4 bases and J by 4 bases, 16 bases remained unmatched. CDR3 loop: CASSPRRGTSGRPKYNEQFF. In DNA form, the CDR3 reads TGCGCCAGCAGCCCCCGTAGAGGGACTAGCGGGAGACCCAAATACAATGAGCAGTTCTTC.

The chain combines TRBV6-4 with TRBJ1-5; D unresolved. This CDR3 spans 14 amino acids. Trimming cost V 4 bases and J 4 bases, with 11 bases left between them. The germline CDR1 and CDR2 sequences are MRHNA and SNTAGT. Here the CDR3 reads CASSAAAFNQPQHF. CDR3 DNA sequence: TGTGCCAGCAGTGCCGCGGCTTTTAATCAGCCCCAGCATTTT.

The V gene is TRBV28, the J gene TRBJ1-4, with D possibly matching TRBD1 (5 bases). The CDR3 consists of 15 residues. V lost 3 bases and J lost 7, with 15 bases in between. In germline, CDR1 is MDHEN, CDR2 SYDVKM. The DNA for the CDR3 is TGTGCCAGCAGTTTTTTGTCGAGGGGATCTGAAAAACTGTTTTTT. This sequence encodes CASSFLSRGSEKLFF. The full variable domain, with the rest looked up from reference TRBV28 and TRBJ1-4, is DVKVTQSSRYLVKRTGEKVFLECVQDMDHENMFWYRQDPGLGLRLIYFSYDVKMKEKGDIPEGYSVSREKKERFSLILESASTNQTSMYLCASSFLSRGSEKLFFGSGTQLSVL.

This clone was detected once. Here the CDR3 DNA reads TGTGCCTGGAGAAGGCTGACCTCCTACGAGCAGTACTTC. Its protein is CAWRRLTSYEQYF. The chain uses TRBV30 and TRBJ2-7; no reliable D call. Per the germline V gene, CDR1 is GTSNPN and CDR2 is SVGIG (reference sequence). V lost 3 bases and J lost 0, with 9 bases in between. CDR3 length: 13 amino acids.

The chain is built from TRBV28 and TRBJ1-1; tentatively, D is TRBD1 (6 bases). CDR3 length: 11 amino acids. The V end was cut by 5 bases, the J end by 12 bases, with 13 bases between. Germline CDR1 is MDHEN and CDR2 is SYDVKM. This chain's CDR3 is CASSPGTKTFF. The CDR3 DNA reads TGTGCCAGCAGTCCCGGGACAAAGACTTTCTTT.

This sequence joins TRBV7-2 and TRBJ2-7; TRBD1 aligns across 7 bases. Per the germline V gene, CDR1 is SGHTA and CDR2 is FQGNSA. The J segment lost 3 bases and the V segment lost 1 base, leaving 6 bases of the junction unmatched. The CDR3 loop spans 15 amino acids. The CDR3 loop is CASSLGQGSYYEQYF. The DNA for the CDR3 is TGTGCCAGCAGCTTAGGACAGGGAAGTTACTACGAGCAGTACTTC.

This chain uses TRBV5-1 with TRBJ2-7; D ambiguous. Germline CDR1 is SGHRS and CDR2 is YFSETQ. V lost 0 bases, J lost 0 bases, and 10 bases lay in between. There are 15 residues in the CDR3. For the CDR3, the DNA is TGCGCCAGCAGCTTGGCCGCAGCACCCTCCTACGAGCAGTACTTC. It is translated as CASSLAAAPSYEQYF.

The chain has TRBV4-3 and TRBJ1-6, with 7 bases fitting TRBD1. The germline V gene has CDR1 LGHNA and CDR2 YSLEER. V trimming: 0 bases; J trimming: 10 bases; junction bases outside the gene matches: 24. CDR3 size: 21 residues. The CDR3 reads CASSQDLGLDRFSNSGSPLHF. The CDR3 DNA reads TGCGCCAGCAGCCAAGATTTGGGACTGGACAGGTTTTCCAACTCTGGATCACCCCTCCACTTT.

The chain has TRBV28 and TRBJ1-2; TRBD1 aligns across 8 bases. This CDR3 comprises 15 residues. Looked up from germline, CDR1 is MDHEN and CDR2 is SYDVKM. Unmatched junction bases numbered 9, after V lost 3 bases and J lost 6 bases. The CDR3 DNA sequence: TGTGCCAGCAGTTTTCGTGTGATACAGGGGGATGGCTACACCTTC. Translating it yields CASSFRVIQGDGYTF.

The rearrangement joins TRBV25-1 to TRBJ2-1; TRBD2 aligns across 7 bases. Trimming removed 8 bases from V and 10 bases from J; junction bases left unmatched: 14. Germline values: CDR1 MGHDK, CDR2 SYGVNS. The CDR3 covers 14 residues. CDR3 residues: CASAALGLWAEQFF. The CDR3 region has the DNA TGTGCCAGCGCAGCTCTGGGACTATGGGCCGAGCAGTTCTTC.